This paragraph reports one T cell receptor (beta chain). Its antigen is not known. There are 17 residues in the CDR3. CDR1 and CDR2 from the germline V gene are SGHTA and FQGNSA. V lost 2 bases and J lost 3; bases outside the gene matches: 9. This sample was included in a study of cytomegalovirus exposure and HLA in healthy donors. The overall study: An earlier analysis identified 100 million to 130 million unique TCR beta sequences in approximately 190 million T cells.

Both 60 Vbeta primers and 13 Jbeta primers went into the PCR. Sequencing used immunoSEQ multiplex PCR; TCRdb keeps in-frame clones, though not all of them. Of about 36,000 clones listed, roughly three quarters are singletons. Regarding the study as a whole: TCR sequences were mostly rare, though some public TCRs occurred in many donors.

This chain joins TRBV7-2 and TRBJ1-3, with 8 bases matching TRBD1. The receptor was derived from a man between 25 and 39 years old in good health and CMV-seronegative. Input material: PBMCs. CDR3 DNA: TGTGCCAGCAGCTTAATGAGCCAGGGGGCGATTGGAAACACCATATATTTT. This encodes CASSLMSQGAIGNTIYF.